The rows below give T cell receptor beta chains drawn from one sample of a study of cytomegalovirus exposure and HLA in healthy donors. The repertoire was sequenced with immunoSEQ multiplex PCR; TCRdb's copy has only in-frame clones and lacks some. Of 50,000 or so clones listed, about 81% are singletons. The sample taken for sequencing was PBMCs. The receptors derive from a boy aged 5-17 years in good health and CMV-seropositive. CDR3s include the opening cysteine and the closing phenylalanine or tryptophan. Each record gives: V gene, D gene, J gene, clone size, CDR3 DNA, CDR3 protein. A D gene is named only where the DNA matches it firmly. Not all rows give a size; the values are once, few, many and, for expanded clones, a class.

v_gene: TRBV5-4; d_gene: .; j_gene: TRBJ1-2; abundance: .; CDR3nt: TGTGCCAGCACCCACAGGTTGGGCGCACTATATGGCTACACCTTC; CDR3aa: CASTHRLGALYGYTF
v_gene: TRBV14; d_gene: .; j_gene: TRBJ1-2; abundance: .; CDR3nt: TGTGCCAGCAGCCCGGGTCGGGGGTGGGTCTATGGCTACACCTTC; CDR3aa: CASSPGRGWVYGYTF
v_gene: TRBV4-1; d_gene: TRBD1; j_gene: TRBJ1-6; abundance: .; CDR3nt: TGCGCCAGCAGCCAAGGGACAGGGGATGGGGACTGGGATTCACCCCTCCACTTT; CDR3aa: CASSQGTGDGDWDSPLHF
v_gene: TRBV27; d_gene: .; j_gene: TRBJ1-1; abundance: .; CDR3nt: TGTGCCAGCAGTCGGGGGGGATTCGCTGAAGCTTTCTTT; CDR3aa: CASSRGGFAEAFF
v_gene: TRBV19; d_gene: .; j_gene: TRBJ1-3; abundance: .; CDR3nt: TGTGCCAGTAGTCGACCCGGGAGCTCTGGAAACACCATATATTTT; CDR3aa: CASSRPGSSGNTIYF
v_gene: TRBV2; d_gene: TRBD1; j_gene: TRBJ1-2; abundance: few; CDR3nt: TGTGCCAGCAGAGGGGACAGTGATGGCTACACCTTC; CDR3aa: CASRGDSDGYTF
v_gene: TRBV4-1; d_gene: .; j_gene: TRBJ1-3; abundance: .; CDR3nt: TGCGCCAGCAGCTCCCCGTCCGGGGTACTTGTGGACACCATATATTTT; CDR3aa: CASSSPSGVLVDTIYF
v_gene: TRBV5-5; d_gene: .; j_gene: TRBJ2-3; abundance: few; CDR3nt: TGTGCCAGCAGCCCCCCAGCGTACACAGATACGCAGTATTTT; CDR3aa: CASSPPAYTDTQYF
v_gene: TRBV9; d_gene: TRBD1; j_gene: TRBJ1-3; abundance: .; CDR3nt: TGTGCCAGCAGGGACAGGGGCGGAAACACCATATATTTT; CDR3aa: CASRDRGGNTIYF
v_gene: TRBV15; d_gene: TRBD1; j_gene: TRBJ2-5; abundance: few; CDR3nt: TGTGCCACCGACGACAGGGCGAGGGGATACCAAGAGACCCAGTACTTC; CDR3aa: CATDDRARGYQETQYF
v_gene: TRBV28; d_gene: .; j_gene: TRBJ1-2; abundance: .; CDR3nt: TGTGCCAGCAGTTTGGTCGGCTATGGCTACACCTTC; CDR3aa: CASSLVGYGYTF
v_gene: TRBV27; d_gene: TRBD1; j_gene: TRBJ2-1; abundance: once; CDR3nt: TGTGCCAGCAGTCTCGGACAGGGTATCAATGAGCAGTTCTTC; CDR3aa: CASSLGQGINEQFF
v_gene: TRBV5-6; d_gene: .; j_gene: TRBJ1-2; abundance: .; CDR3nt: TGTGCCAGCAGCGAGGGCGGTTATGGCTACACCTTC; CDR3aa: CASSEGGYGYTF
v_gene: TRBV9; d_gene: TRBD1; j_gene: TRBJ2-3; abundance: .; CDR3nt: TGTGCCAGCAGCGCACGACAGGGAATCTCGGATACGCAGTATTTT; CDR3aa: CASSARQGISDTQYF
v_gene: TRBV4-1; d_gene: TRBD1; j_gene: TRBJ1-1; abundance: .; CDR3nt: TGCGCCAGCAGCCAAGATTACAGGGGGAACACTGAAGCTTTCTTT; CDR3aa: CASSQDYRGNTEAFF
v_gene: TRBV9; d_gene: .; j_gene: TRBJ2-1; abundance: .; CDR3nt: TGTGCCAGCAGCGTAGTAGACTTCAATGAGCAGTTCTTC; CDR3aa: CASSVVDFNEQFF
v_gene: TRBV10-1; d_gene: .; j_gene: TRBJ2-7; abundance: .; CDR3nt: TGCGCCAGCAGTGAGACGACGGCCCGGGGGGAGCAGTACTTC; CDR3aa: CASSETTARGEQYF
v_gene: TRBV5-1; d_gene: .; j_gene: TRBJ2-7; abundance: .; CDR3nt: TGCGCCAGCAGCCAGGGTTACGAGCAGTACTTC; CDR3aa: CASSQGYEQYF
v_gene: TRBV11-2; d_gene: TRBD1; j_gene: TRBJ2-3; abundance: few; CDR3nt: TGTGCCAGCAGCGGGACAGGAACCCTGATGGCGCAGTATTTT; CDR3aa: CASSGTGTLMAQYF
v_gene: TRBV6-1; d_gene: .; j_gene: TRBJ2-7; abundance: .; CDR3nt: TGTGCCAGCATAACCAGGGCGGACTACGAGCAGTACTTC; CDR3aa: CASITRADYEQYF
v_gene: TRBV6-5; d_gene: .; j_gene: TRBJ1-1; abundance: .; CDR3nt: TGTGCCAGCAGACTCTATGTTCGGACTGAAGCTTTCTTT; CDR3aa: CASRLYVRTEAFF
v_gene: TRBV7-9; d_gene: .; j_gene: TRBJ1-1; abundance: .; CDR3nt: TGTGCCAGCAGCTTTCAGGCTGCCACTGAAGCTTTCTTT; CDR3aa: CASSFQAATEAFF
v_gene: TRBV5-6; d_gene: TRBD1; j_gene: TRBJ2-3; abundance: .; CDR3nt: TGTGCCAGCACCAATCTCGACAGGGGCAGAAGCACAGATACGCAGTATTTT; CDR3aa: CASTNLDRGRSTDTQYF
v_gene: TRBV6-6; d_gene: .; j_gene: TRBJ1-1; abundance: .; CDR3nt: TGTGCCAGCAGTCAACCACAGGGTCTGAACACTGAAGCTTTCTTT; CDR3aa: CASSQPQGLNTEAFF
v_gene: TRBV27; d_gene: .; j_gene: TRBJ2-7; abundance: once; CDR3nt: TGTGCCAGCAGTTTGGAGGGAACCTACGAGCAGTACTTC; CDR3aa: CASSLEGTYEQYF
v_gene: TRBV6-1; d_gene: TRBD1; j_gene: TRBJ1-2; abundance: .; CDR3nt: TGTGCCAGCAGCCCGGGACAGGGTGACTATGGCTACACCTTC; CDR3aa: CASSPGQGDYGYTF
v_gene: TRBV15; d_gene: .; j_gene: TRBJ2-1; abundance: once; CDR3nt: TGTGCCACCAGCACTAGAGGACTATCCCCTTACAATGAGCAGTTCTTC; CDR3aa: CATSTRGLSPYNEQFF
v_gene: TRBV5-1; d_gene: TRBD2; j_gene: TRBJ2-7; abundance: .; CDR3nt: TGCGCCAGCAGCACCCGTAGCGGGGGAACCTACGAGCAGTACTTC; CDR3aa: CASSTRSGGTYEQYF
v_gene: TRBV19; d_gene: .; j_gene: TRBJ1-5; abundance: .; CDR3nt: TGTGCCAGTAGCTCCGGGAGGAGGAGTAATCAGCCCCAGCATTTT; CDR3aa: CASSSGRRSNQPQHF
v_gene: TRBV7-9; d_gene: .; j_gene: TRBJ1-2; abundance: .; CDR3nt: TGTGCCAGCAGCTATGGATCAGGGCATTTGGGCTACACCTTC; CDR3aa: CASSYGSGHLGYTF
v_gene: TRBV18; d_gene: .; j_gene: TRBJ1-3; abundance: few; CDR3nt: TGTGCCAGCTCACCACCAACAGCAGACACCATATATTTT; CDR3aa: CASSPPTADTIYF
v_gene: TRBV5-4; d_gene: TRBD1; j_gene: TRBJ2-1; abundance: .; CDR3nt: TGTGCCAGCAGCCTTCGGGACAGTTACAATAAGCAGTTCTTC; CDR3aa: CASSLRDSYNKQFF
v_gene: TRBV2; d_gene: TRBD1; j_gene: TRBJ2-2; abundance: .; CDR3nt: TGTGCCAGCAGTCCGGGACAGGGAGGCACCGGGGAGCTGTTTTTT; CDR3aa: CASSPGQGGTGELFF
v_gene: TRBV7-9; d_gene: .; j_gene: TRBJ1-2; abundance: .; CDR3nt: TGTGCCAGCAGCCGACCCGCCGGCGGGACGAGCTACACCTTC; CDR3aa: CASSRPAGGTSYTF
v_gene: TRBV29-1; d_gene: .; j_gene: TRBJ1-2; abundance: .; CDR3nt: TGCAGCGTTGTCTCAGGCTATGGCTACACCTTC; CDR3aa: CSVVSGYGYTF
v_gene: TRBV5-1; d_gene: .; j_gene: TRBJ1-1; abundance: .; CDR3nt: TGCGCCAGCAGCGTAAACGCGGGGGCTCCCAACACTGAAGCTTTCTTT; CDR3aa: CASSVNAGAPNTEAFF
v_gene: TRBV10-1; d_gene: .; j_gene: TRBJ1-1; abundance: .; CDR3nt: TGCGCCAGCAGCCGCCGGGGCACTGAAGCTTTCTTT; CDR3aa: CASSRRGTEAFF
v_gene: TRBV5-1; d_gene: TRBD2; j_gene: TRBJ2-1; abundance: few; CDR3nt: TGCGCCAGCAGCTTGGTCGGGAGGTCGGAAGAGCAGTTCTTC; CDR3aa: CASSLVGRSEEQFF
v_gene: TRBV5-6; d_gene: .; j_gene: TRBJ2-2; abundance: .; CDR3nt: TGTGCCAGCAGTTTCGTGTTATCCGGGGAGCTGTTTTTT; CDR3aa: CASSFVLSGELFF
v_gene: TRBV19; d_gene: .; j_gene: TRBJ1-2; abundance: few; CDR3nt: TGTGCCAGTAGTATAACCCCCCAGGACTGGGGCTATGGCTACACCTTC; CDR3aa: CASSITPQDWGYGYTF
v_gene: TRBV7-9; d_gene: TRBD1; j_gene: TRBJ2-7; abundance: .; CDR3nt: TGTTCCAGCACGCACAGGGGCTACGAGCAGTACTTC; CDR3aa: CSSTHRGYEQYF
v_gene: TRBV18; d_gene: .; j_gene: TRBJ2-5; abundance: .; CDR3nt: TGTGCCAGCTCACACTCCTCCCCTGGCAGGTCGGAGGCGACCCAGTACTTC; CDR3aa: CASSHSSPGRSEATQYF
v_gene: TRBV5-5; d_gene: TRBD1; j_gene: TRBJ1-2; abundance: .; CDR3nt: TGTGCCAGCAGCCTTAACAGGGGCGCTAACTATGGCTACACCTTC; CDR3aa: CASSLNRGANYGYTF
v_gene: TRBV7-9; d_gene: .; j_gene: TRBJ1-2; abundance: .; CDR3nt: TGTGCCAGCAGGGTACAGGATGATGGCTACACCTTC; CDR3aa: CASRVQDDGYTF
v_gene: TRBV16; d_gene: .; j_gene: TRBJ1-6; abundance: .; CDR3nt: TGTGCCAGCAGTCGTCGACTAGTAGGAACCCTCCACTTT; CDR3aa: CASSRRLVGTLHF
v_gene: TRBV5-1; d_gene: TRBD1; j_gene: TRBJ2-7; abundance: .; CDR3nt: TGCGCCAGCAGCCACGGACAGGGGGCCCACTACGAGCAGTACTTC; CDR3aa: CASSHGQGAHYEQYF
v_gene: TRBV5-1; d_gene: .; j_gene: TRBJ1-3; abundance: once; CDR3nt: TGCGCCAGCAGCTTGTCGGGGATCTCTGGAAACACCATATATTTT; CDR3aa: CASSLSGISGNTIYF